This entry features one T cell receptor beta chain sequence. The data stem from a study of blood T cell repertoires in COVID-19. The CDR3 totals 11 residues. Per germline, CDR1 SEHNR and CDR2 FQNEAQ (reference sequence). V was shortened by 5 bases and J by 11 bases, with 12 bases between the two germline ends. Sequencing used immunoSEQ multiplex PCR; TCRdb keeps in-frame clones, though not all of them. The repertoire holds about 170,000 clones, with roughly 86% as singletons. Patients in Seattle were enrolled during active infection, then followed longitudinally. The clonotype comes from a woman of 80 years or more with COVID-19, enrolled during active disease. Sequencing input: peripheral blood. The chain is built from TRBV7-9 and TRBJ1-1; no definite D call. The CDR3 sequence: CASSLLSTAFF. The DNA of the CDR3 is TGTGCCAGCAGCCTCTTGAGTACTGCTTTCTTT.